The 17 T cell receptor beta chains reported below all come from one sample, sequenced in a study of shared clonotypes between healthy human individuals. The table came from immunoSEQ multiplex PCR; TCRdb's copy has only in-frame clones and leaves some out. The table has approximately 2.5 million clones, approximately 90% seen once. Specimen: naive CD4+ T cells sorted from blood. Noted subset: CD45RA+ positively selected. These receptors all come from a man younger than 35 in good health.

Note on this clone: Other DNA sequences within the sample encode an identical CDR3. This chain connects TRBV7-9 to TRBJ1-1; a possible D gene is TRBD1 (5 bases). V lost 1 base, J lost 5 bases, and 8 bases lay in between. CDR3 size: 13 residues. Germline V CDR1 and CDR2: SEHNR, FQNEAQ (reference sequence). The CDR3 is CASSLEWGTEAFF. The CDR3 nucleotides read TGTGCCAGCAGCTTAGAGTGGGGGACTGAAGCTTTCTTT.

The V gene is TRBV6-1, the J gene TRBJ1-2; D unresolved. Trimming removed 0 bases at V and 5 bases at J, with 10 bases between. There are 14 residues in the CDR3. Germline V lookup: CDR1 MNHNS, CDR2 SASEGT. Here the CDR3 DNA reads TGTGCCAGCAGTGAAGCGCTAATGGAGTATGGCTACACCTTC. Its protein product is CASSEALMEYGYTF.

The chain uses TRBV2 and TRBJ1-6; the match to TRBD1 covers 9 bases. J lost 7 bases, V lost 3 bases, and 4 bases had no gene match. This CDR3 comprises 15 residues. The germline V gene encodes CDR1 SNHLY and CDR2 FYNNEI. This CDR3 is CASSESGTGNSPLHF. Written as DNA, the CDR3 is TGTGCCAGCAGTGAGTCCGGGACAGGGAATTCACCCCTCCACTTT.

The V gene is TRBV25-1, the J gene TRBJ2-5; 9 nucleotides agree with TRBD2. V lost 2 bases and J lost 5; bases outside the gene matches: 12. Germline CDR1 reads MGHDK; CDR2 reads SYGVNS. The CDR3 contains 17 residues. CDR3 residues: CASSEDRGTSSRETQYF. The DNA of the CDR3 is TGTGCCAGCAGTGAAGACCGTGGGACTAGCAGTCGCGAGACCCAGTACTTC.

This clone was counted a few times. This CDR3 is also generated by other DNA sequences in the sample. The chain combines TRBV5-1 with TRBJ1-1, with TRBD1 matching over 8 bases. This CDR3 is 12 amino acids long. The ends lost 4 bases at V and 7 bases at J; junction bases unmatched: 3. The germline V gene encodes CDR1 SGHRS and CDR2 YFSETQ. The CDR3 nucleotides are TGCGCCAGCAGCCCCGACAGGGGTGAAGCTTTCTTT. Protein product: CASSPDRGEAFF.

The genes are TRBV2 and TRBJ2-2; D unresolved. CDR1 is SNHLY and CDR2 is FYNNEI in the germline V gene. The CDR3 loop spans 14 amino acids. The germline V and J ends were trimmed by 8 bases and 3 bases, with 13 bases remaining between them. CDR3 protein: CASGLETHTGELFF. For the CDR3, the DNA is TGTGCCAGCGGGCTCGAGACCCACACCGGGGAGCTGTTTTTT.

The chain employs TRBV10-3 and TRBJ1-5; no reliable D call. Germline assignment: CDR1 ENHRY and CDR2 SYGVKD. The CDR3 is made up of 11 amino acids. V lost 7 bases and J lost 6, with 7 bases in between. The CDR3 reads CAIKRFQPQHF. As DNA, the CDR3 is TGTGCCATCAAGAGATTTCAGCCCCAGCATTTT.

Here the CDR3 reads CASEGGGSGELFF. The CDR3 coding sequence is TGTGCCTCGGAGGGGGGAGGATCCGGGGAGCTGTTTTTT. V and J are TRBV30 and TRBJ2-2; either TRBD1 or TRBD2 may fit D (6 bases each). V gave up 7 bases and J gave up 6 bases, with 15 bases separating them. This CDR3 has 13 residues. Germline assignment: CDR1 GTSNPN and CDR2 SVGIG (reference sequence).

The CDR3 bases are TGTGCCATCAGTATGCAGGCCGAGAGTGAGCAGTTCTTC. Protein product: CAISMQAESEQFF. V usage is TRBV10-3 and J usage is TRBJ2-1; D is unclear. V gave up 5 bases and J gave up 9 bases, with 14 bases separating them. The germline V gene has CDR1 ENHRY and CDR2 SYGVKD. The CDR3 consists of 13 residues.

The CDR3 spells CASSSRFRGEAFF. The CDR3 DNA sequence: TGTGCCAGCAGCTCCCGATTCAGGGGAGAAGCTTTCTTT. The chain is built from TRBV5-6 and TRBJ1-1, with TRBD1 as a possible D gene (6 bases). In germline, CDR1 is SGHDT, CDR2 YYEEEE. The CDR3 is made up of 13 amino acids. V was cut by 3 bases and J by 8 bases, with 14 bases left in between.

Only one count was recorded for this clone. This rearrangement joins TRBV30 to TRBJ1-2; no clear D gene. CDR1 is GTSNPN and CDR2 is SVGIG in the germline V gene (reference sequence). The CDR3 is 12 amino acids. Trimming pared 2 bases from V and 7 bases from J, leaving 11 bases between. Here the CDR3 DNA reads TGTGCCTGGAGTCCCGCTACCGGTGGCTACACCTTC. Amino acids: CAWSPATGGYTF.

The chain recombines TRBV11-2 with TRBJ2-1, with 7 bases fitting TRBD1. Per germline, CDR1 SGHAT and CDR2 FQNNGV. CDR3 length: 13 residues. With 5 bases clipped from V and 6 bases from J, the junction kept 4 bases outside the gene matches. The CDR3 nucleotides are TGTGCCAGCAGCCGGAGACAGGGCAATGAGCAGTTCTTC. It is translated as CASSRRQGNEQFF.

This clone has just one count. The chain has TRBV6-1 and TRBJ2-5, with D perhaps matching TRBD1 (6 bases). Trimming stripped 6 bases from V and 4 bases from J, with 12 bases between. This CDR3 is built from 13 residues. Germline lookup yields CDR1 MNHNS and CDR2 SASEGT. In DNA form, the CDR3 reads TGTGCCAGCAGGCTCAGGGGTGGAGAGACCCAGTACTTC. It encodes CASRLRGGETQYF.

The V call is TRBV9, the J call TRBJ1-1, with a weak D call TRBD1 (6 bases). CDR3 length: 15 residues. Per germline, CDR1 SGDLS and CDR2 YYNGEE. V lost 2 bases and J lost 4, with 15 bases in between. CDR3 protein: CASSVQGREGTEAFF. CDR3 bases: TGTGCCAGCAGCGTTCAGGGGCGGGAGGGCACTGAAGCTTTCTTT. Full variable domain (outside the CDR3, taken from reference TRBV9 and TRBJ1-1): DSGVTQTPKHLITATGQRVTLRCSPRSGDLSVYWYQQSLDQGLQFLIQYYNGEERAKGNILERFSAQQFPDLHSELNLSSLELGDSALYFCASSVQGREGTEAFFGQGTRLTVV.

The chain links TRBV27 to TRBJ2-7; D gene unclear. V dropped 8 bases and J dropped 2 bases, with 13 bases sitting between them. The CDR3 sequence is 13 residues long. Germline lookup yields CDR1 MNHEY and CDR2 SMNVEV (reference sequence). The CDR3 DNA follows: TGTGCCAGCGGTATGGACGGTCCCTACGAGCAGTACTTC. This codes for CASGMDGPYEQYF.

The V call is TRBV5-4, the J call TRBJ2-1; TRBD2 aligns across 10 bases. Trimming removed 0 bases from V and 4 bases from J; junction bases left unmatched: 4. Germline lookup yields CDR1 SGHNT and CDR2 YYREEE (reference sequence). The CDR3 has 16 amino acids. In nucleotides, the CDR3 is TGTGCCAGCAGCTTGGGGCCAGCGGGAGGGTACAATGAGCAGTTCTTC. It encodes CASSLGPAGGYNEQFF. Full variable domain (missing parts from reference TRBV5-4 and TRBJ2-1): ETGVTQSPTHLIKTRGQQVTLRCSSQSGHNTVSWYQQALGQGPQFIFQYYREEENGRGNFPPRFSGLQFPNYSSELNVNALELDDSALYLCASSLGPAGGYNEQFFGPGTRLTVL.

The chain recombines TRBV5-1 with TRBJ2-3, with 10 bases matching TRBD1. V dropped 4 bases and J dropped 5; count of bases not matched to a gene: 10. The germline CDR1 and CDR2 sequences are SGHRS and YFSETQ. The CDR3 totals 16 residues. CDR3 DNA sequence: TGCGCCAGCAGCCTAAACGGACAGGGGGTATTAGATACGCAGTATTTT. It is translated as CASSLNGQGVLDTQYF.